Each of the 23 T cell receptor beta chains below was sequenced from the same sample in a study of T cells in localized non-small cell lung cancer. Profiling relied on immunoSEQ multiplex PCR, and the TCRdb table lists in-frame clones only, not all of them. Of approximately 63,000 clones in the sample, around nine tenths are singletons; the top ten hold under 25%. The starting material was peripheral blood, obtained before any cancer treatment. The source is a man aged 40 to 70 with stage I squamous cell lung carcinoma.

This chain joins TRBV9 and TRBJ1-4; unclear D gene. Trimming took 4 bases from V and 4 from J, leaving 8 bases between them. Looked up from germline, CDR1 is SGDLS and CDR2 is YYNGEE. CDR3 length: 13 residues. The CDR3 protein is CASSLRGNEKLFF. For the CDR3, the DNA is TGTGCCAGCAGCCTGCGGGGTAATGAAAAACTGTTTTTT.

This clone turned up a few times. This chain uses TRBV2 with TRBJ1-1, with 8 nucleotides matching TRBD1. After removal of 7 bases from V and 1 base from J, the junction contained 2 bases not matched to a gene. The CDR3 consists of 13 residues. Germline V gene data show CDR1 as SNHLY and CDR2 as FYNNEI. CDR3 in amino acids: CASKGQGNTEAFF. The CDR3 DNA follows: TGTGCCAGCAAAGGACAGGGGAACACTGAAGCTTTCTTT.

The J gene is TRBJ2-1, the V gene TRBV15, with TRBD1 as a possible D gene (6 bases). Germline-derived CDR1 and CDR2 are LNHNV and YYDKDF (reference sequence). This CDR3 region has 14 residues. V lost 1 base, J lost 9 bases, and 13 bases lay in between. CDR3 amino acids: CATSRASGAGEQFF. The CDR3 DNA reads as TGTGCCACCAGCAGAGCATCAGGGGCGGGTGAGCAGTTCTTC.

A single count supports this clone. This sequence joins TRBV5-1 and TRBJ2-3, with 8 bases matching TRBD2. CDR3 length: 15 residues. V shed 0 bases, J shed 2 bases, and the junction held 2 bases outside the gene matches. Germline V gives CDR1 SGHRS, CDR2 YFSETQ. The CDR3 DNA sequence: TGCGCCAGCAGCTTGGAACTAGCGGTCACAGATACGCAGTATTTT. It yields the protein CASSLELAVTDTQYF.

The chain carries TRBV6-4 and TRBJ1-1, with D perhaps matching TRBD1 (6 bases). The CDR3 is made up of 13 amino acids. V lost 5 bases, J lost 4 bases, and 11 bases lay in between. The germline V gene encodes CDR1 MRHNA and CDR2 SNTAGT. CDR3 protein: CASSSGVGTEAFF. The DNA of the CDR3 is TGTGCCAGCAGTTCAGGGGTGGGCACTGAAGCTTTCTTT.

This sequence joins TRBV15 and TRBJ2-3, with D perhaps being TRBD1 or TRBD2 (5 bases each). Germline loops: CDR1 LNHNV, CDR2 YYDKDF (reference sequence). Trimming left V 1 base short and J 8 bases short, with 7 bases between. The CDR3 length is 12 residues. DNA for the CDR3: TGTGCCACCAGCAGAGTTGGGGGTACGCAGTATTTT. Amino acids: CATSRVGGTQYF.

This clone was detected only a few times. V gene TRBV5-1 combines with J gene TRBJ2-1; 11 positions match TRBD2. This CDR3 has 15 amino acids. V lost 2 bases and J lost 6; bases outside the gene matches: 4. Germline V gene data show CDR1 as SGHRS and CDR2 as YFSETQ. The CDR3 region has the DNA TGCGCCAGCAGCTTACTAGCGGGAGAAGGCAATGAGCAGTTCTTC. As protein: CASSLLAGEGNEQFF.

This sequence joins TRBV28 and TRBJ2-7, with 7 bases lining up with TRBD1. Germline CDR1 and CDR2: MDHEN and SYDVKM. J lost 2 bases, V lost 7 bases, and 11 bases had no gene match. CDR3 length equals 15 residues. CDR3 in amino acids: CASIPNRDRTYEQYF. The CDR3 DNA sequence: TGTGCCAGCATCCCAAACCGGGACAGAACCTACGAGCAGTACTTC.

This clone was seen once. This chain uses TRBV11-2 with TRBJ2-7; maybe TRBD2 (7 bases). CDR1 and CDR2 from the germline V gene are SGHAT and FQNNGV. The V end was cut by 6 bases, the J end by 5 bases, with 17 bases between. The CDR3 totals 14 residues. The chain's CDR3 is CASRLPGGKDEQYF. The CDR3 region has the DNA TGTGCCAGCAGACTGCCGGGGGGCAAGGACGAGCAGTACTTC.

The rearrangement joins TRBV6-5 to TRBJ1-2, with 9 bases that match TRBD1. This CDR3 spans 13 amino acids. Germline V gives CDR1 MNHEY, CDR2 SVGAGI. J gave up 8 bases and V 6 bases, and 7 bases lay outside the gene matches. CDR3 coding DNA: TGTGCCAGCAGCTGGGACAGGGCCGAGGGCTACACCTTC. Residues: CASSWDRAEGYTF.

The chain recombines TRBV11-3 with TRBJ2-2; D is unclear. CDR1 SGHNT and CDR2 YENEEA come from the germline V gene. The V gene lost 3 bases and the J gene lost 6 bases, with 8 bases spanning the gap. The CDR3 is 13 residues long. The CDR3 sequence is CASSFTAAGELFF. Here the CDR3 DNA reads TGTGCCAGCAGCTTCACGGCGGCCGGGGAGCTGTTTTTT.

The chain combines TRBV29-1 with TRBJ2-1; the match to TRBD2 covers 8 bases. The CDR3 is made up of 16 amino acids. V shed 0 bases, J shed 9 bases, and the junction held 13 bases outside the gene matches. CDR1 and CDR2 from the germline V gene are SQVTM and ANQGSEA. CDR3 protein: CSVEEPGLGSGGEQFF. CDR3 sequence (DNA): TGCAGCGTTGAAGAACCGGGACTAGGGAGTGGTGGTGAGCAGTTCTTC.

This clone was counted once. The J gene is TRBJ1-1, the V gene TRBV29-1; 9 nucleotides match TRBD1. This CDR3 is built from 14 residues. Germline loops: CDR1 SQVTM, CDR2 ANQGSEA. The J segment lost 3 bases and the V segment lost 4 bases, leaving 6 bases of the junction unmatched. The CDR3 sequence: CSVATGGLYTEAFF. The CDR3 DNA reads TGCAGCGTTGCCACAGGGGGCTTGTACACTGAAGCTTTCTTT.

The chain uses TRBV19 and TRBJ2-7; TRBD1 aligns across 9 bases. Germline values: CDR1 LNHDA, CDR2 SQIVND (reference sequence). This CDR3 region has 14 residues. J lost 5 bases, V lost 2 bases, and 4 bases had no gene match. As DNA, the CDR3 is TGTGCCAGTAGTATACGGACAGGGGTAGACGAGCAGTACTTC. Protein: CASSIRTGVDEQYF.

This rearrangement joins TRBV7-3 to TRBJ1-2; D is ambiguous. With 2 bases removed from V and 8 bases from J, the gap between germline ends came to 15 bases. CDR1 is SGHTA and CDR2 is FQGTGA in the germline V gene. The CDR3 has 14 residues. Here the CDR3 DNA reads TGTGCCAGCAGCTTAGTCTTTGGCGGTGGGGGCTACACCTTC. Its translation: CASSLVFGGGGYTF.

The J gene is TRBJ2-2, the V gene TRBV4-1, with D maybe TRBD2 (6 bases). This CDR3 contains 15 residues. CDR1 is MGHRA and CDR2 is YSYEKL in the germline V gene. The germline V and J ends were trimmed by 0 bases and 4 bases, with 9 bases remaining between them. The CDR3 DNA follows: TGCGCCAGCAGCCAAGACGGGAGATTCACCGGGGAGCTGTTTTTT. Protein product: CASSQDGRFTGELFF.

There are a few counts of this clone. V gene TRBV5-6 combines with J gene TRBJ2-3; tentative D call: TRBD1 (5 bases). The CDR3 consists of 14 residues. Germline lookup yields CDR1 SGHDT and CDR2 YYEEEE. Between the trimmed V and J ends, which lost 4 bases and 2 bases, there was a span of 11 bases. The CDR3 reads CASSPDMYTDTQYF. As DNA, the CDR3 is TGTGCCAGCAGCCCGGACATGTACACAGATACGCAGTATTTT.

CDR3: CASSQGQGGETQYF. The CDR3 DNA reads TGCGCCAGCAGCCAGGGACAGGGAGGGGAGACCCAGTACTTC. V gene TRBV4-3 combines with J gene TRBJ2-5, with 9 bases that match TRBD1. V shed 3 bases and J 5 bases; nucleotides not matched to a gene: 4. The CDR3 has 14 residues. The germline V gene encodes CDR1 LGHNA and CDR2 YSLEER.

In this sample, this clone turned up once. The chain recombines TRBV7-9 with TRBJ2-3; TRBD2 is a possible D gene (6 bases). Germline V lookup: CDR1 SEHNR, CDR2 FQNEAQ (reference sequence). V was trimmed by 5 bases and J by 0 bases, leaving 12 bases between them. There are 15 residues in the CDR3. The CDR3 region has the DNA TGTGCCAGCAGCCCGGGGGACGGAAGCACAGATACGCAGTATTTT. Residues: CASSPGDGSTDTQYF.

The rearrangement links TRBV30 to TRBJ1-5; maybe TRBD1 (6 bases). CDR3 length: 16 residues. V shed 0 bases and J shed 3 bases, with 15 bases lying between them. Germline CDR1 and CDR2: GTSNPN and SVGIG (reference sequence). The CDR3: CAWSVGGRVINQPQHF. The CDR3 coding sequence is TGTGCCTGGAGTGTAGGGGGGCGGGTAATCAATCAGCCCCAGCATTTT. Supplemented by reference TRBV30 and TRBJ1-5, the full variable domain reads SQTIHQWPATLVQPVGSPLSLECTVEGTSNPNLYWYRQAAGRGLQLLFYSVGIGQISSEVPQNLSASRPQDRQFILSSKKLLLSDSGFYLCAWSVGGRVINQPQHFGDGTRLSIL.

This chain uses TRBV2 with TRBJ1-3; possibly TRBD1 for D (5 bases). Trimming shortened V by 2 bases and J by 15 bases, and 20 bases separated the two germline ends. CDR1 SNHLY and CDR2 FYNNEI come from the germline V gene. The CDR3 loop spans 14 amino acids. The CDR3 nucleotides read TGTGCCAGCAGTGAAAAAATCAGGGAACCTCCGGGATATTTT. Protein product: CASSEKIREPPGYF. Drawing the rest from reference TRBV2 and TRBJ1-3, the complete variable domain is EPEVTQTPSHQVTQMGQEVILRCVPISNHLYFYWYRQILGQKVEFLVSFYNNEISEKSEIFDDQFSVERPDGSNFTLKIRSTKLEDSAMYFCASSEKIREPPGYFGEGSWLTVV.

The V gene is TRBV27, the J gene TRBJ2-4, with D perhaps matching TRBD1 (5 bases). This CDR3 has 14 residues. CDR1 is MNHEY, CDR2 SMNVEV, per germline (reference sequence). V lost 2 bases to trimming and J lost 1 base, with 6 bases between them. CDR3 nucleotides: TGTGCCAGCAGTTTAAACAGGGCCAAAAACATTCAGTACTTC. Residues: CASSLNRAKNIQYF.

The chain carries TRBV7-9 and TRBJ1-1; the D is unclear. The V and J ends lost 5 bases and 4 bases respectively, with 17 bases between them. Germline lookup yields CDR1 SEHNR and CDR2 FQNEAQ (reference sequence). This CDR3 contains 15 residues. CDR3 nucleotide sequence: TGTGCCAGCAGCGCCGGCGGGTATCTGGGCACTGAAGCTTTCTTT. Its protein product is CASSAGGYLGTEAFF.